These 22 T cell receptor beta chains share one sample of origin, sequenced in a study of shared clonotypes between healthy human individuals. Sequencing used immunoSEQ multiplex PCR; TCRdb keeps in-frame clones, though not all of them. The sample has over 1.5 million clones, 95% to 99% seen once. Sequencing input: naive CD4+ T cells sorted from blood. Subset specified: CD45RA+ positively selected. These receptors all stem from a man aged 30 to 39 in good health.

This clone was counted once. The rearrangement joins TRBV5-4 to TRBJ2-1; TRBD1 is a possible D gene (6 bases). Germline CDR1 is SGHNT and CDR2 is YYREEE (reference sequence). The length of the CDR3 is 11 residues. Deletions cut 0 bases from V and 13 bases from J, with 8 bases between. The DNA of the CDR3 is TGTGCCAGCAGCTTGGTAGGGGGACAGTTCTTC. As protein: CASSLVGGQFF.

J is TRBJ2-1 and V is TRBV13; TRBD1 agrees at 8 bases. Germline assignment: CDR1 PRHDT and CDR2 FYEKMQ (reference sequence). V lost 6 bases, J lost 5 bases, and 9 bases stayed unmatched. The CDR3 is made up of 15 amino acids. CDR3 bases: TGTGCCAGCAGGTGGATCCAGGGGGCCAACAATGAGCAGTTCTTC. Translated: CASRWIQGANNEQFF.

This sequence joins TRBV27 and TRBJ2-3; 8 positions match TRBD1. J gave up 2 bases and V 7 bases, and 8 bases lay outside the gene matches. In germline, CDR1 is MNHEY, CDR2 SMNVEV (reference sequence). There are 15 residues in the CDR3. This CDR3 reads CASTLTGDLTDTQYF. In DNA, the CDR3 is TGTGCCAGCACCCTGACAGGGGACCTCACAGATACGCAGTATTTT.

This chain connects TRBV7-2 to TRBJ1-4; D call uncertain. Trimming shortened V by 2 bases and J by 7 bases, and 14 bases separated the two germline ends. Germline assignment: CDR1 SGHTA and CDR2 FQGNSA. The CDR3 length is 15 residues. The chain's CDR3 is CASSLSPQRAEKLFF. CDR3 nucleotide sequence: TGTGCCAGCAGCTTATCTCCTCAAAGGGCTGAAAAACTGTTTTTT.

This chain uses TRBV18 with TRBJ2-6; tentative D call: TRBD2 (5 bases). Trimming pared 1 base from V and 5 bases from J, leaving 15 bases between. CDR1 KGHSH and CDR2 LQKENI come from the germline V gene. The CDR3 contains 17 residues. CDR3 in DNA: TGTGCCAGCTCACCACGGCTTAGCGCGGCGTGGGCCAACGTCCTGACTTTC. This encodes CASSPRLSAAWANVLTF.

The V call is TRBV5-4, the J call TRBJ1-2; the match to TRBD1 covers 11 bases. The germline V gene encodes CDR1 SGHNT and CDR2 YYREEE (reference sequence). V lost 0 bases to trimming and J lost 7 bases; unmatched junction nucleotides: 5. This CDR3 is built from 15 residues. Here the CDR3 reads CASSLGTGGAAGYTF. The CDR3 nucleotides are TGTGCCAGCAGCTTGGGGACAGGGGGCGCGGCTGGCTACACCTTC.

The V gene is TRBV30, the J gene TRBJ2-3; D is uncertain. Between the trimmed V and J ends, which lost 3 bases and 2 bases, there was a span of 9 bases. Per germline, CDR1 GTSNPN and CDR2 SVGIG (reference sequence). This CDR3 spans 13 amino acids. CDR3 in DNA: TGTGCCTGGAGGAAGTCAGCCACAGATACGCAGTATTTT. Translating gives CAWRKSATDTQYF.

The chain combines TRBV2 with TRBJ1-1; D is undetermined. In germline, CDR1 is SNHLY, CDR2 FYNNEI. This CDR3 spans 13 amino acids. Deletions cut 8 bases from V and 5 bases from J, with 15 bases between. CDR3 bases: TGTGCCAGCCTGGTCGCTTCGGGGACTGAAGCTTTCTTT. It encodes CASLVASGTEAFF.

This sequence joins TRBV5-1 and TRBJ2-1; TRBD1 matches 11 bases. Germline lookup yields CDR1 SGHRS and CDR2 YFSETQ. The CDR3 runs 15 residues. J was trimmed by 5 bases and V by 4 bases; bases with no gene match: 5. The CDR3 DNA follows: TGCGCCAGCAGCGGCCGGGACAGGGGGAACAATGAGCAGTTCTTC. Amino acid sequence: CASSGRDRGNNEQFF.

The V call is TRBV28, the J call TRBJ1-2, with D unclear. CDR1 MDHEN and CDR2 SYDVKM come from the germline V gene. V dropped 8 bases and J dropped 7 bases, with 14 bases sitting between them. The CDR3 spans 12 residues. The CDR3 bases are TGTGCCAGCCTTCGCGGTTCGGGTGGCTACACCTTC. This sequence encodes CASLRGSGGYTF.

The gene calls are TRBV6-1 and TRBJ1-1, with D possibly TRBD1 on 5 matching bases. The germline V and J ends were trimmed by 10 bases and 0 bases, with 12 bases remaining between them. Germline V gene data show CDR1 as MNHNS and CDR2 as SASEGT. The CDR3 has 13 amino acids. Here the CDR3 reads CATHRLMNTEAFF. The DNA of the CDR3 is TGTGCCACGCACAGGCTGATGAACACTGAAGCTTTCTTT.

The chain recombines TRBV5-5 with TRBJ1-2, with TRBD1 matching 8 bases. The V gene's germline CDR1 is SGHKS and CDR2 YYEKEE (reference sequence). After removal of 0 bases from V and 7 bases from J, the junction contained 5 bases not matched to a gene. The CDR3 is made up of 14 amino acids. The CDR3 DNA is TGTGCCAGCAGCTTGGATCAGGGGGCGCGTGGCTACACCTTC. Translation gives CASSLDQGARGYTF. Together with reference TRBV5-5 and TRBJ1-2, the CDR3 gives the full variable domain: DAGVTQSPTHLIKTRGQQVTLRCSPISGHKSVSWYQQVLGQGPQFIFQYYEKEERGRGNFPDRFSARQFPNYSSELNVNALLLGDSALYLCASSLDQGARGYTFGSGTRLTVV.

The V call is TRBV28, the J call TRBJ1-4; weak D call: TRBD1 (6 bases). The CDR3 is made up of 14 amino acids. Between the trimmed V and J ends, which lost 5 bases and 10 bases, there was a span of 17 bases. CDR1 and CDR2 from the germline V gene are MDHEN and SYDVKM. The CDR3 coding sequence is TGTGCCAGCAGTCCCGGGACACCGGGTGGAAAACTGTTTTTT. Its protein is CASSPGTPGGKLFF.

The chain combines TRBV9 with TRBJ2-7, with TRBD2 as a possible D gene (6 bases). Germline assignment: CDR1 SGDLS and CDR2 YYNGEE. The CDR3 totals 14 residues. The V end lost 0 bases, the J end lost 1 base, and 8 bases lay between the germline ends. CDR3 loop: CASSVAGESYEQYF. The CDR3 coding sequence is TGTGCCAGCAGCGTAGCGGGAGAGTCCTACGAGCAGTACTTC.

The chain links TRBV7-3 to TRBJ2-5; D gene ambiguous. Per the germline V gene, CDR1 is SGHTA and CDR2 is FQGTGA. V shed 5 bases and J shed 4 bases, with 11 bases lying between them. The CDR3 contains 13 residues. Here the CDR3 reads CASSPAGRETQYF. The DNA of the CDR3 is TGTGCCAGCAGCCCGGCCGGTCGAGAGACCCAGTACTTC.

Comment on this clone: Compared with germline, one end of the junction differs, possibly owing to a read error. The gene calls are TRBV2 and TRBJ2-1; D not certain. There are 10 residues in the CDR3. The germline gives CDR1 SNHLY, CDR2 FYNNEI. The CDR3 DNA sequence: TGTGCCAGCAGAGGGTCAGAGCGGTTCTTC. It translates to CASRGSERFF.

The rearrangement joins TRBV28 to TRBJ2-5, with TRBD2 matching over 14 bases. In germline, CDR1 is MDHEN, CDR2 SYDVKM. Trimming cost V 3 bases and J 5 bases; bases outside gene matches: 8. The CDR3 covers 17 residues. Here the CDR3 DNA reads TGTGCCAGCAGTTTTCCGGGACTAGCGGGAGACTCGGAGACCCAGTACTTC. Translation: CASSFPGLAGDSETQYF. The full variable domain, with the rest looked up from reference TRBV28 and TRBJ2-5, is DVKVTQSSRYLVKRTGEKVFLECVQDMDHENMFWYRQDPGLGLRLIYFSYDVKMKEKGDIPEGYSVSREKKERFSLILESASTNQTSMYLCASSFPGLAGDSETQYFGPGTRLLVL.

The chain joins TRBV29-1 to TRBJ2-1; D unresolved. Germline V gene sequence: CDR1 SQVTM, CDR2 ANQGSEA. This CDR3 spans 12 amino acids. Trimming left V 7 bases short and J 7 bases short, with 14 bases between. Here the CDR3 reads CSADSRENEQFF. DNA for the CDR3: TGCAGCGCTGATAGTCGAGAGAATGAGCAGTTCTTC.

Comment on this clone: The same CDR3 arises from other DNA sequences in this sample as well. CDR3 region: CASSVGGLAGYNEQFF. The CDR3 DNA follows: TGTGCCAGCAGCGTAGGGGGGTTAGCGGGTTACAATGAGCAGTTCTTC. The chain combines TRBV9 with TRBJ2-1, with 7 positions matching TRBD2. Germline V lookup: CDR1 SGDLS, CDR2 YYNGEE. V gave up 0 bases and J gave up 4 bases; unmatched junction bases: 7. The CDR3 sequence is 16 residues long.

V usage is TRBV7-2 and J usage is TRBJ2-7; D possibly corresponds to TRBD1 (6 bases). Deletions cut 3 bases from V and 4 bases from J, with 10 bases between. This CDR3 is built from 13 residues. The V gene's germline CDR1 is SGHTA and CDR2 FQGNSA. The chain's CDR3 is CASSFRGGYEQYF. In DNA form, the CDR3 reads TGTGCCAGCAGCTTCAGGGGCGGGTACGAGCAGTACTTC.

About this clone itself: Other DNA sequences of this sample code for an identical CDR3. J is TRBJ2-7 and V is TRBV27, with a tentative D call TRBD2 (6 bases). Between the trimmed V and J ends, which lost 3 bases and 6 bases, there was a span of 6 bases. CDR3 size: 11 residues. CDR1 is MNHEY and CDR2 is SMNVEV in the germline V gene (reference sequence). The CDR3 loop reads CASSLGGEQYF. The DNA for the CDR3 is TGTGCCAGCAGTTTGGGAGGCGAGCAGTACTTC.

This clone was picked up one time. The chain uses TRBV7-2 and TRBJ2-5; 8 bases are shared with TRBD2. From germline, CDR1 is SGHTA and CDR2 FQGNSA. The CDR3 has 16 amino acids. Trimming removed 3 bases from V and 7 bases from J; junction bases left unmatched: 13. The CDR3 here is CASSFFSAGGPPTQYF. The CDR3 DNA follows: TGTGCCAGCAGCTTCTTTTCTGCGGGAGGCCCCCCGACCCAGTACTTC. The full variable domain, rest sourced from reference TRBV7-2 and TRBJ2-5, is GAGVSQSPSNKVTEKGKDVELRCDPISGHTALYWYRQSLGQGLEFLIYFQGNSAPDKSGLPSDRFSAERTGGSVSTLTIQRTQQEDSAVYLCASSFFSAGGPPTQYFGPGTRLLVL.